This T cell receptor beta chain was recovered during a study of technical replicates of blood from a few donors. The germline V gene has CDR1 LNHDA and CDR2 SQIVND (reference sequence). Germline trimming cut 7 bases from V and 6 bases from J; bases unmatched to any gene: 7. CDR3 size: 14 residues. Libraries were prepared by immunoSEQ multiplex PCR; TCRdb keeps only in-frame clonotypes and omits some of them. The profile shows 85,000 to 100,000 clones, approximately 95% of them singletons. The receptor was isolated from a human donor in good health. This rearrangement joins TRBV19 to TRBJ1-5; 9 positions match TRBD1. Input material: T cells isolated from PBMCs. The CDR3 here is CASTLTGGVQPQHF. In nucleotides, the CDR3 is TGTGCCAGTACTCTGACAGGGGGAGTTCAGCCCCAGCATTTT.